This is a list of T cell receptor beta chains from one sample in a study of cytomegalovirus exposure and HLA in healthy donors. The table came from immunoSEQ multiplex PCR; TCRdb's copy has only in-frame clones and leaves some out. This table holds 100,000 to 120,000 clones, 90% to 96% found once. Sequencing was done on a sample of PBMCs. Receptors originate from a woman aged 18-29 years in good health and CMV-seronegative. Each CDR3 is given with its conserved first and last residue. D genes are given only for firm matches. The listing skips clone size in some rows; elsewhere it reads once, few, many or a size class.

j_call clone_size d_call v_call cdr3_nt cdr3_aa
TRBJ1-5 NA TRBD1 TRBV6-1 TGTGCCAGCGCGGGACAGGGGCTTAGCAATCAGCCCCAGCATTTT CASAGQGLSNQPQHF
TRBJ1-1 once TRBD1 TRBV4-2 TGTGCCAGCAGCCAAGATCAGGGGGCCAGTGAAGCTTTCTTT CASSQDQGASEAFF
TRBJ2-7 NA NA TRBV6-5 TGTGCCAGCAGTTACGGGACAAATTACGAGCAGTACTTC CASSYGTNYEQYF
TRBJ1-2 NA NA TRBV7-2 TGTGCCAGCAGCTCCAGGGAACTACTCCGTTTGGGCTACACCTTC CASSSRELLRLGYTF
TRBJ2-1 NA TRBD1 TRBV30 TGTGCCTGGAGTGGACAGGGGGCCTCCTACAATGAGCAGTTCTTC CAWSGQGASYNEQFF
TRBJ2-1 NA NA TRBV25-1 TGTGCCAGCGGACAGATTGGAAATGAGCAGTTCTTC CASGQIGNEQFF
TRBJ1-4 NA TRBD1 TRBV9 TGTGCCAGCAGCGTAGGGGAGGGACAGGGGAGGAGTAATGAAAAACTGTTTTTT CASSVGEGQGRSNEKLFF
TRBJ2-3 NA NA TRBV19 TGTGCCACCAGCCCGGGGACTAGCACAGATACGCAGTATTTT CATSPGTSTDTQYF
TRBJ1-6 NA NA TRBV2 TGTGCCAGCAAAAACAGACAAAGACAGAATTCACCCCTCCACTTT CASKNRQRQNSPLHF
TRBJ1-1 once NA TRBV10-3 TGTGCCATCAGCCCCCAGGGGTTGAACACTGAAGCTTTCTTT CAISPQGLNTEAFF
TRBJ1-1 once TRBD1 TRBV27 TGTGCCAGCAGTTTCTTCTCGACAGGGAGCGCCAACACTGAAGCTTTCTTT CASSFFSTGSANTEAFF
TRBJ1-1 NA TRBD1 TRBV7-2 TGTGCCAGCAGCTTAGTAGGGACAGACAGACTATTGAACACTGAAGCTTTCTTT CASSLVGTDRLLNTEAFF
TRBJ1-1 NA NA TRBV28 TGTGCCAGTACCGGGGACAAGCCCCGGAACACTGAAGCTTTCTTT CASTGDKPRNTEAFF
TRBJ1-5 NA TRBD1 TRBV6-6 TGTGCCAGCAGGGGACAGGGCAATCAGCCCCAGCATTTT CASRGQGNQPQHF
TRBJ1-1 NA TRBD1 TRBV10-3 TGTGCCATCAGGGGACAGGTCATGAACACTGAAGCTTTCTTT CAIRGQVMNTEAFF
TRBJ2-1 NA NA TRBV5-6 TGTGCCAGCAGCTTTAGCGTGGATGAGCAGTTCTTC CASSFSVDEQFF
TRBJ2-7 NA TRBD2 TRBV4-2 TGTGCCAGCAGTTTTATAGCGGGCCTCTCCTACGAGCAGTACTTC CASSFIAGLSYEQYF
TRBJ2-2 NA NA TRBV7-9 TGTGCCAGCAGCCACAGGGAGATCACCGGGGAGCTGTTTTTT CASSHREITGELFF
TRBJ1-1 NA NA TRBV7-2 TGTGCCAGCAGCTTACGTGGGCTGAACACTGAAGCTTTCTTT CASSLRGLNTEAFF
TRBJ2-7 NA NA TRBV28 TGTGCCAGCAGAGCAGGGGGAGGCGAGCAGTACTTC CASRAGGGEQYF
TRBJ2-7 NA NA TRBV4-1 TGCGCCAGCAGCCAAGGGGAGGGGGGTCCCTACGAGCAGTACTTC CASSQGEGGPYEQYF
TRBJ2-7 NA TRBD2 TRBV7-2 TGTGCCAGCAGCCCCGGACTAGCGGGGGGGAACGAGCAGTACTTC CASSPGLAGGNEQYF
TRBJ2-7 NA TRBD1 TRBV28 TGTGCCAGCAGCCTAGGGGGGGGGACAGGGAGACGCGAGCAGTACTTC CASSLGGGTGRREQYF
TRBJ2-1 NA NA TRBV29-1 TGCAGCGTTGGAAGGGGGGGCCGCTACAATGAGCAGTTCTTC CSVGRGGRYNEQFF
TRBJ2-3 NA NA TRBV14 TGTGCCAGCAGCCAAGATCAGTACGGGTTCCCTAGCACAGATACGCAGTATTTT CASSQDQYGFPSTDTQYF
TRBJ2-2 NA TRBD1 TRBV5-1 TGCGCCAGTACGGGACAGGGAAACACCGGGGAGCTGTTTTTT CASTGQGNTGELFF
TRBJ2-5 NA TRBD2 TRBV9 TGTGCCAGCAGCGGTCGACTAGCGGGGGGACCCCCTTTTCGAGAGACCCAGTACTTC CASSGRLAGGPPFRETQYF
TRBJ2-7 once NA TRBV28 TGTGCCAGCAGTCCTAACTACGAGCAGTACTTC CASSPNYEQYF
TRBJ2-1 NA TRBD1 TRBV19 TGTGCCAGTAGTACTTATGCCGGGACAGCCCTAGGGAATGAGCAGTTCTTC CASSTYAGTALGNEQFF
TRBJ2-5 NA TRBD2 TRBV13 TGTGCCAGCAGCCCCTGGAGGGGGACTAGCCGGGAGACCCAGTACTTC CASSPWRGTSRETQYF
TRBJ2-2 NA TRBD1 TRBV5-6 TGTGCCAGCAGCCCCGCCGGGACAGGGGGCGGGGAGCTGTTTTTT CASSPAGTGGGELFF
TRBJ1-1 NA NA TRBV20-1 TGCAGTGGCGTCGCGGACACTGAAGCTTTCTTT CSGVADTEAFF
TRBJ1-3 NA NA TRBV12-5 TGTGCTGAGCCTTCGTGTGGAAACACCATATATTTT CAEPSCGNTIYF
TRBJ2-3 NA TRBD2 TRBV7-2 TGTGCCAGCAGCTCCCCCAGGCTAGCGGGGGGTACAGATACGCAGTATTTT CASSSPRLAGGTDTQYF
TRBJ2-1 NA TRBD2 TRBV28 TGTGCTACGGCCCTAGCGGGGGGGCTTTATGAGCAGTTCTTC CATALAGGLYEQFF
TRBJ1-1 NA NA TRBV4-1 TGCGCCAGCAGCACCTACTCACCGTACACTGAAGCTTTCTTT CASSTYSPYTEAFF
TRBJ1-2 NA NA TRBV6-5 TGTGCCAGCAGTTACTCGGCGAACGGGGAGGGAGGGTACACCTTC CASSYSANGEGGYTF
TRBJ2-1 once NA TRBV5-4 TGTGCCAGCAGCTTGGGAACGACAGGACCTCCCTACAATGAGCAGTTCTTC CASSLGTTGPPYNEQFF
TRBJ2-7 NA NA TRBV10-3 TGTGCCATCAGTGAGTCGTCCGGGGGTACCCTTTACGAGCAGTACTTC CAISESSGGTLYEQYF
TRBJ2-7 NA NA TRBV7-2 TGTGCCAGCAGCTTAGAAAGCGGCAGTTCCTACGAGCAGTACTTC CASSLESGSSYEQYF
TRBJ1-1 NA NA TRBV29-1 TGCAGCGTTGACAATCAGGGTTGGAACACTGAAGCTTTCTTT CSVDNQGWNTEAFF
TRBJ2-5 NA TRBD2 TRBV5-4 TGTGCCAGCAGCTTGTTTGCGGGGGGGCAAGAGACCCAGTACTTC CASSLFAGGQETQYF
TRBJ2-2 NA TRBD1 TRBV27 TGTGCCAGCAGTTTAAGGGCAGGGGGTCCCGGGGAGCTGTTTTTT CASSLRAGGPGELFF
TRBJ2-7 NA NA TRBV29-1 TGCAGCGTTGAGGCAGGGACCTACGAGCAGTACTTC CSVEAGTYEQYF
TRBJ2-7 NA TRBD1 TRBV4-1 TGCGCCAGCAGCCCTTGGACAGGCCCCATTTTAGGGCAGTACTTC CASSPWTGPILGQYF
TRBJ1-1 NA TRBD1 TRBV6-1 TGTGCCAGCATCCTGGGACAGGCGAACACTGAAGCTTTCTTT CASILGQANTEAFF
TRBJ1-3 NA TRBD1 TRBV18 TGTGCCAGCTCACCAGGACAGGACCCTCCTGGAAACACCATATATTTT CASSPGQDPPGNTIYF
TRBJ2-7 NA TRBD2 TRBV2 TGTGCCAGCAGTGTAGCTAGCGGAACCTACGAGCAGTACTTC CASSVASGTYEQYF
TRBJ1-5 NA TRBD1 TRBV29-1 TGCAGCGTAGGGACAGGGGAGGGCGATCAGCCCCAGCATTTT CSVGTGEGDQPQHF
TRBJ2-7 NA NA TRBV18 TGTGCCAGCTCCCTCTCGGACGGGGTCGAGCAGTACTTC CASSLSDGVEQYF
TRBJ1-6 once NA TRBV9 TGTGCCAGCAGCGTAGTGGTAGGGAGATCGGGTTCACCCCTCCACTTT CASSVVVGRSGSPLHF
TRBJ2-5 once NA TRBV5-1 TGCGCCAGCAAGGTCTTCGGAGCGCTCCAAGAGACCCAGTACTTC CASKVFGALQETQYF
TRBJ2-7 NA NA TRBV4-3 TGCGCCAGCAGCCAAGGGGCAGGGCTCTACGAGCAGTACTTC CASSQGAGLYEQYF
TRBJ2-7 NA TRBD1 TRBV7-9 TGTGCCAGCAGCCCGCCGGACAGGGGCTACGAGCAGTACTTC CASSPPDRGYEQYF
TRBJ1-1 NA NA TRBV7-9 TGTGCCAGCAGCTTAGAACAAGCGGGCACTGAAGCTTTCTTT CASSLEQAGTEAFF
TRBJ1-2 NA NA TRBV6-1 TGTGCCAGCAGTGAAGTGTCCGGGTATGGCTACACCTTC CASSEVSGYGYTF
TRBJ2-3 NA NA TRBV7-2 TGTGCCAGCAGCCCCCGGCTGACGGGGAGGGATACGCAGTATTTT CASSPRLTGRDTQYF
TRBJ2-1 NA NA TRBV5-1 TGCGCCAGCAGCTTCCCGGGAAACTACAATGAGCAGTTCTTC CASSFPGNYNEQFF